A single T cell receptor beta chain is shown here with its context. This clonotype appeared a few times. Which antigen it targets is not known. One base away there is no much larger clone; base qualities are not given. TCRdb shows the sequencer as Illumina HiSeq 1500. TCRdb reanalyzed the raw reads on its own, using fastp at Q25 for trimming and MiXCR for clone calling, and kept in-frame beta chains. Entries that share a CDR3 protein sequence are merged under the most common genes and DNA. The sample data list approximately 990,000 distinct CDR3 sequences, and around a third of these were observed just once. The top ten hold roughly an eighth of the sample. Reading the label with the study, this specimen's treatment or condition is: in vitro stimulation with specific CMV peptide epitopes to enrich CMV-specific T cells. V is reduced by 8 bases and J by 11 bases, leaving a spacing of 12 bases between them. Including cysteine and phenylalanine, the CDR3 has 10 amino acids. The retained sequence is limited to the CDR3, 30 bases, with the frame set at the first base.

This sample was taken from a study of T cell repertoires in cytomegalovirus infection (dated by TCRdb to about 2019). About the full investigation: Alongside well-studied HLA-B-restricted epitopes, the peptide stimulations were aimed at recently identified HLA-C-restricted CMV epitopes, whose presentation resists viral immunomodulation. Because public TCR beta signatures pointed to carriage of CMV infection together with the matching HLA type, the HLA type of each donor mattered for the analysis.

The paper's findings and limits, for the study overall: Carriers of CMV infection plus the relevant HLA type were discriminated by the cumulative frequency of public TCR beta family members in the study cohort and in an independent approximately 340-donor cohort. The ex vivo response was dominated by HLA-C-restricted CMV-specific TCR beta clonotypes, which also provided the single most frequent clonotype in two of eight donors.

The material was cultured CD8+ T cells from PBMCs, obtained from culture after CMV antigen stimulation. This receptor was identified in a human donor in good health (CMV status not recorded). Some clones in this sample may be carry-over from other donors' samples. The rearrangement combines TRBV12-3 or TRBV12-4 with TRBJ1-1; a confident D gene designation cannot be given. The base sequence is TGTGCCAGCGTCCGCGGGTTGGCTTTCTTT. It encodes CASVRGLAFF.